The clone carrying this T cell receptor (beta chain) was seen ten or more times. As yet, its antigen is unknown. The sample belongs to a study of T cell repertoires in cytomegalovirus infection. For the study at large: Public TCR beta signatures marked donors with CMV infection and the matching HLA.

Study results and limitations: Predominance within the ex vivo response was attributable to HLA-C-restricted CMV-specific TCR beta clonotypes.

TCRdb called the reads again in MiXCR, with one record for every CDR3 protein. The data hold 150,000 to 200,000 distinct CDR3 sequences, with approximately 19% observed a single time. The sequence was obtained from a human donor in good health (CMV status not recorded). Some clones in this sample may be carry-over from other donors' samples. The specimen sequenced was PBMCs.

CDR3 region: CASSPLQGITNYGYTF. The CDR3 DNA is TGTGCCAGCAGTCCACTACAGGGAATAACTAACTATGGCTACACCTTC. This sequence joins TRBV7-6 and TRBJ1-2; tentative D call: TRBD1 (6 bases). In germline, CDR1 is SGHVS, CDR2 FNYEAQ. This CDR3 comprises 16 residues. The V end was cut by 6 bases, the J end by 0 bases, with 17 bases between. Full variable domain (remainder filled in from reference TRBV7-6 and TRBJ1-2): GAGVSQSPRYKVTKRGQDVALRCDPISGHVSLYWYRQALGQGPEFLTYFNYEAQQDKSGLPNDRFSAERPEGSISTLTIQRTEQRDSAMYRCASSPLQGITNYGYTFGSGTRLTVV.